Following are 29 T cell receptor beta chains from one sample sequenced in a study of T cell changes during pregnancy in multiple sclerosis. TCRdb keeps only in-frame clones here, not all; method: immunoSEQ multiplex PCR. The top ten hold 0.7% to 0.9% of the sample, which has around 100,000 clones, approximately 90% seen once. The starting material was peripheral blood, obtained in the second trimester of pregnancy. Every receptor here comes from a female donor in good health, enrolled as a control in a pregnancy study.

The CDR3: CSVEVETGGGFSYNEQFF. The CDR3 nucleotides read TGCAGCGTTGAAGTCGAAACAGGGGGAGGATTTTCCTACAATGAGCAGTTCTTC. The rearrangement links TRBV29-1 to TRBJ2-1; 8 bases align to TRBD1. Germline CDR1 is SQVTM and CDR2 is ANQGSEA. With V trimmed by 1 base and J by 1 base, 12 bases remained unmatched. The CDR3 is 18 amino acids.

This clone was observed a few times. The chain joins TRBV27 to TRBJ2-3; possibly TRBD2 for D (5 bases). CDR1 is MNHEY, CDR2 SMNVEV, per germline (reference sequence). CDR3 length: 15 residues. V lost 2 bases, J lost 4 bases, and 13 bases lay in between. The CDR3 DNA sequence: TGTGCCAGCAGTTTAGGTCCGGGAAGTTCAGATACGCAGTATTTT. Its translation: CASSLGPGSSDTQYF.

V is TRBV19 and J is TRBJ2-5; 10 positions agree with TRBD1. This CDR3 is built from 15 residues. Germline values: CDR1 LNHDA, CDR2 SQIVND (reference sequence). The J segment lost 3 bases and the V segment lost 5 bases, leaving 6 bases of the junction unmatched. CDR3 loop: CASSSAGTGEETQYF. As DNA, the CDR3 is TGTGCCAGTAGTTCCGCCGGGACAGGGGAAGAGACCCAGTACTTC.

This chain connects TRBV14 to TRBJ1-1; weak D call: TRBD1 (5 bases). The CDR3 is made up of 15 amino acids. Germline loops: CDR1 SGHDN, CDR2 FVKESK. Trimming cost V 0 bases and J 6 bases, with 14 bases left between them. The CDR3 protein is CASSQDLGVLPEAFF. DNA for the CDR3: TGTGCCAGCAGCCAAGATCTAGGGGTCCTCCCTGAAGCTTTCTTT.

The J gene is TRBJ2-7, the V gene TRBV28; 7 nucleotides agree with TRBD1. J gave up 3 bases and V 1 base, and 6 bases lay outside the gene matches. The germline V gene has CDR1 MDHEN and CDR2 SYDVKM. The CDR3 contains 15 residues. CDR3 sequence: CASSLFGTARYEQYF. In DNA, the CDR3 is TGTGCCAGCAGTTTATTCGGGACAGCACGCTACGAGCAGTACTTC.

The CDR3 DNA sequence: TGTGCCAGCAGCCCGACAGCGAACACCGGGGAGCTGTTTTTT. It is translated as CASSPTANTGELFF. The chain combines TRBV11-2 with TRBJ2-2, with TRBD1 as a possible D gene (5 bases). Trimming took off 5 bases at V and 0 bases at J, with 7 bases between the two ends. CDR1 SGHAT and CDR2 FQNNGV come from the germline V gene. The length of the CDR3 is 14 residues.

This chain uses TRBV19 with TRBJ2-1; D may be TRBD1 (5 bases). Trimming pared 5 bases from V and 0 bases from J, leaving 11 bases between. There are 15 residues in the CDR3. Germline CDR1 and CDR2: LNHDA and SQIVND (reference sequence). CDR3 residues: CASSVDRNSYNEQFF. CDR3 in DNA: TGTGCCAGTAGTGTCGACAGAAACTCCTACAATGAGCAGTTCTTC.

V gene TRBV7-9 combines with J gene TRBJ1-1, with TRBD1 identical over 11 bases. Germline lookup yields CDR1 SEHNR and CDR2 FQNEAQ (reference sequence). The V gene end was trimmed by 5 bases and the J gene end by 3 bases; junction bases not matched to a gene: 17. This CDR3 spans 19 amino acids. CDR3 in amino acids: CASSLHAGGQGVRDTEAFF. CDR3 coding DNA: TGTGCCAGCAGCCTCCACGCCGGGGGACAGGGGGTTCGGGACACTGAAGCTTTCTTT.

This rearrangement joins TRBV30 to TRBJ1-2, with no clear D. Germline CDR1 and CDR2: GTSNPN and SVGIG (reference sequence). V was pared by 1 base and J by 0 bases, with 6 bases between. CDR3 length equals 13 residues. The CDR3 protein is CAWSGAANYGYTF. For the CDR3, the DNA is TGTGCCTGGAGTGGGGCAGCTAACTATGGCTACACCTTC.

This clone was observed once. This chain joins TRBV7-9 and TRBJ2-4; no clear D. Between the trimmed V and J ends, which lost 4 bases and 0 bases, there was a span of 10 bases. The CDR3 is made up of 15 amino acids. Germline V gene data show CDR1 as SEHNR and CDR2 as FQNEAQ (reference sequence). The CDR3 is CASSSLWLAKNIQYF. DNA for the CDR3: TGTGCCAGCAGCTCACTATGGTTAGCCAAAAACATTCAGTACTTC. The full variable domain, in which reference TRBV7-9 and TRBJ2-4 provide the parts outside the CDR3, is DTGVSQNPRHKITKRGQNVTFRCDPISEHNRLYWYRQTLGQGPEFLTYFQNEAQLEKSRLLSDRFSAERPKGSFSTLEIQRTEQGDSAMYLCASSSLWLAKNIQYFGAGTRLSVL.

V usage is TRBV5-1 and J usage is TRBJ2-3; 7 bases match TRBD1. Trimming cost V 7 bases and J 2 bases; bases outside gene matches: 4. This CDR3 has 13 residues. Germline-derived CDR1 and CDR2 are SGHRS and YFSETQ. The CDR3 protein is CASRTGPTDTQYF. As DNA, the CDR3 is TGCGCCAGCCGGACAGGCCCCACAGATACGCAGTATTTT.

The chain has TRBV9 and TRBJ1-1; the match to TRBD1 covers 7 bases. The CDR3 consists of 16 residues. Germline lookup yields CDR1 SGDLS and CDR2 YYNGEE. Trimming cost V 3 bases and J 6 bases; bases outside gene matches: 14. Written as DNA, the CDR3 is TGTGCCAGCAGCGGCATTCGGGGCAGGGGGATCTCTGAAGCTTTCTTT. Translating it yields CASSGIRGRGISEAFF.

V is TRBV5-1 and J is TRBJ2-2, with TRBD1 matching 8 bases. With V trimmed by 5 bases and J by 4 bases, 4 bases remained unmatched. Germline V gives CDR1 SGHRS, CDR2 YFSETQ. This CDR3 contains 14 residues. The CDR3 loop is CASSATGGTGELFF. CDR3 bases: TGCGCCAGCAGTGCCACAGGGGGCACCGGGGAGCTGTTTTTT.

The chain joins TRBV27 to TRBJ2-3; D remains unclear. Trimming took off 2 bases at V and 6 bases at J, with 6 bases between the two ends. This CDR3 region has 12 residues. Germline loops: CDR1 MNHEY, CDR2 SMNVEV (reference sequence). CDR3 sequence: CASSLRSDTQYF. Here the CDR3 DNA reads TGTGCCAGCAGTTTACGGTCGGATACGCAGTATTTT.

The chain links TRBV7-2 to TRBJ2-7, with 9 bases that match TRBD2. CDR3 length: 15 amino acids. Germline V gives CDR1 SGHTA, CDR2 FQGNSA. The V and J ends lost 5 bases and 3 bases, in that order; junction bases with no gene match: 8. This CDR3 is CASSAIAGEFYEQYF. CDR3 coding DNA: TGTGCCAGCAGCGCGATAGCGGGAGAGTTCTACGAGCAGTACTTC.

The genes are TRBV4-1 and TRBJ2-1; 13 bases match TRBD2. In germline, CDR1 is MGHRA, CDR2 YSYEKL. This CDR3 has 17 amino acids. Trimming took 2 bases from V and 8 from J; bases not matched to a gene: 9. CDR3 in amino acids: CASSQLRTSGSLDEQFF. CDR3 nucleotides: TGCGCCAGCAGCCAATTGCGGACTAGCGGGAGCTTGGATGAGCAGTTCTTC.

The chain joins TRBV28 to TRBJ2-7, with 11 bases that match TRBD2. CDR3 length: 15 residues. Germline V lookup: CDR1 MDHEN, CDR2 SYDVKM. V lost 5 bases, J lost 3 bases, and 6 bases stayed unmatched. In DNA form, the CDR3 reads TGTGCCAGCAGTCAGAGACTAGCGGGACACTACGAGCAGTACTTC. Translation: CASSQRLAGHYEQYF. Combining the CDR3 with reference TRBV28 and TRBJ2-7 gives the whole variable domain DVKVTQSSRYLVKRTGEKVFLECVQDMDHENMFWYRQDPGLGLRLIYFSYDVKMKEKGDIPEGYSVSREKKERFSLILESASTNQTSMYLCASSQRLAGHYEQYFGPGTRLTVT.

The CDR3 loop reads CAISEGPPVGTGASYEQYF. Written as DNA, the CDR3 is TGTGCCATCAGTGAGGGACCACCCGTAGGGACAGGGGCTTCCTACGAGCAGTACTTC. The J gene is TRBJ2-7, the V gene TRBV10-3; 10 positions match TRBD1. V dropped 2 bases and J dropped 1; count of bases not matched to a gene: 14. CDR3 size: 19 residues. Per the germline V gene, CDR1 is ENHRY and CDR2 is SYGVKD.

V is TRBV13 and J is TRBJ2-2; 10 positions match TRBD2. CDR1 is PRHDT and CDR2 is FYEKMQ in the germline V gene (reference sequence). J lost 3 bases, V lost 5 bases, and 9 bases had no gene match. CDR3 length: 17 residues. In DNA form, the CDR3 reads TGTGCCAGCAGCCTCCAGGCACTAGCGGGATACACCGGGGAGCTGTTTTTT. This codes for CASSLQALAGYTGELFF.

This chain links TRBV19 with TRBJ1-1, with TRBD1 matching 8 bases. Germline assignment: CDR1 LNHDA and CDR2 SQIVND (reference sequence). The CDR3 sequence is 16 residues long. The CDR3: CVTTGAYGSGAAEAFF. CDR3 in DNA: TGTGTCACGACAGGGGCCTACGGGTCGGGGGCCGCTGAAGCTTTCTTT.

The chain employs TRBV7-6 and TRBJ1-4; 8 bases align to TRBD1. V lost 5 bases and J lost 3; bases outside the gene matches: 5. The CDR3 is 15 amino acids. The germline V gene has CDR1 SGHVS and CDR2 FNYEAQ. The CDR3 coding sequence is TGTGCCAGCAGCCCAAAACAGGGGGCTAATGAAAAACTGTTTTTT. This sequence encodes CASSPKQGANEKLFF.

The chain uses TRBV5-1 and TRBJ2-7; 10 bases are a match to TRBD2. CDR3 size: 17 residues. Germline V gene lookup returns CDR1 SGHRS and CDR2 YFSETQ. V trimming: 0 bases; J trimming: 0 bases; junction bases outside the gene matches: 6. Here the CDR3 reads CASSLGLAGVGSYEQYF. The CDR3 DNA reads TGCGCCAGCAGCTTGGGGCTAGCGGGAGTAGGCTCCTACGAGCAGTACTTC.

The gene calls are TRBV5-1 and TRBJ2-7, with 10 bases identical to TRBD1. Germline CDR1 and CDR2: SGHRS and YFSETQ. The V segment lost 3 bases and the J segment 4 bases; nucleotides outside the gene matches: 4. The CDR3 covers 14 residues. CDR3 DNA: TGCGCCAGCAGCTCACCGGGACAGGGGTACGAGCAGTACTTC. This gives the protein CASSSPGQGYEQYF.

The rearrangement uses TRBV9 and TRBJ1-3, with TRBD1 matching 7 bases. The CDR3 has 15 residues. Losses at the gene ends were 5 bases for V and 1 base for J; bases not matched to a gene: 6. Germline CDR1 reads SGDLS; CDR2 reads YYNGEE. The CDR3 DNA sequence: TGTGCCAGCAGGGACGGACAGGCATCTGGAAACACCATATATTTT. Protein product: CASRDGQASGNTIYF. Full variable domain (missing parts from reference TRBV9 and TRBJ1-3): DSGVTQTPKHLITATGQRVTLRCSPRSGDLSVYWYQQSLDQGLQFLIQYYNGEERAKGNILERFSAQQFPDLHSELNLSSLELGDSALYFCASRDGQASGNTIYFGEGSWLTVV.

Only a few counts were recorded for this clone. The rearrangement links TRBV5-1 to TRBJ2-7; D uncertain. CDR3 size: 13 residues. Germline V gene lookup returns CDR1 SGHRS and CDR2 YFSETQ. The V end was cut by 5 bases, the J end by 0 bases, with 9 bases between. Written as DNA, the CDR3 is TGCGCCAGCAGTTTCACAGCCTCCTACGAGCAGTACTTC. As protein: CASSFTASYEQYF.

V gene TRBV7-6 combines with J gene TRBJ2-3; TRBD2 agrees at 12 bases. CDR1 and CDR2 (germline): SGHVS, FNYEAQ. The CDR3 consists of 18 residues. The ends lost 5 bases at V and 5 bases at J; junction bases unmatched: 14. The CDR3 protein is CASSPGLASGRARDTQYF. CDR3 in DNA: TGTGCCAGCAGCCCCGGACTCGCTAGCGGGAGGGCGAGAGATACGCAGTATTTT. The whole variable domain, remainder taken from reference TRBV7-6 and TRBJ2-3, is GAGVSQSPRYKVTKRGQDVALRCDPISGHVSLYWYRQALGQGPEFLTYFNYEAQQDKSGLPNDRFSAERPEGSISTLTIQRTEQRDSAMYRCASSPGLASGRARDTQYFGPGTRLTVL.

The gene calls are TRBV29-1 and TRBJ2-1, with a weak D call TRBD1 (6 bases). The CDR3 extends over 15 amino acids. Germline lookup yields CDR1 SQVTM and CDR2 ANQGSEA. V gave up 1 base and J gave up 8 bases, with 18 bases separating them. The CDR3 loop reads CSVEGLLGAYDEQFF. DNA for the CDR3: TGCAGCGTTGAAGGGCTTCTGGGGGCGTACGATGAGCAGTTCTTC.

CDR3: CASQDRLNTEAFF. In DNA, the CDR3 is TGTGCCAGCCAAGACAGACTGAACACTGAAGCTTTCTTT. The chain carries TRBV6-1 and TRBJ1-1; weak D call: TRBD1 (5 bases). The germline V gene has CDR1 MNHNS and CDR2 SASEGT. The CDR3 has 13 amino acids. Trimming shortened V by 8 bases and J by 0 bases, and 10 bases separated the two germline ends.

The gene calls are TRBV7-9 and TRBJ1-1; 9 nucleotides line up with TRBD1. J lost 2 bases, V lost 4 bases, and 5 bases had no gene match. The germline CDR1 and CDR2 sequences are SEHNR and FQNEAQ (reference sequence). CDR3 length: 15 residues. The CDR3 region has the DNA TGTGCCAGCAGCTACAGACAGGGGGACAACACTGAAGCTTTCTTT. Translated: CASSYRQGDNTEAFF.